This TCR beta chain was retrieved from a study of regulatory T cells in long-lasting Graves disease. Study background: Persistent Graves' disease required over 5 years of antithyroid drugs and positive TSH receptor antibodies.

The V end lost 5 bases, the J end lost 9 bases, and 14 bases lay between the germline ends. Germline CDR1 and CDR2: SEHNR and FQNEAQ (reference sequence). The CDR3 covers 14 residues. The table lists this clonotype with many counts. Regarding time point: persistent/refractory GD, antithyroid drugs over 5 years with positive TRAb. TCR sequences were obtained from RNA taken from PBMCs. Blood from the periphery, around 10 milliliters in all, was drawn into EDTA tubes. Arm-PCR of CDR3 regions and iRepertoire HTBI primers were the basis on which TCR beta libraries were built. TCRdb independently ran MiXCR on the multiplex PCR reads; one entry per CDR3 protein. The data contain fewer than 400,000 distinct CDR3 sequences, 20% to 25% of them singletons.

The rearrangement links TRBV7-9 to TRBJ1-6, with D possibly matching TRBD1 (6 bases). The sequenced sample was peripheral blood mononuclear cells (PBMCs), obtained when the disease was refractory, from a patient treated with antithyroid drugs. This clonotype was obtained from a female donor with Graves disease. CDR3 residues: CASSAEGGRSPLHF. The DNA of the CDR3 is TGTGCCAGCAGCGCCGAGGGGGGACGTTCACCCCTCCACTTT.